Shown below are 29 T cell receptor beta chains from a single sample sequenced in a study of blood T cells in healthy people across ages (dated by TCRdb to between 2014 and 2016). Library creation used 5' RACE. This sample was sequenced with an Illumina HiSeq 2500. A second PCR of about 6 to 12 cycles was run with a J-beta primer mix and a sample-barcoded 5' primer. The raw public reads went through TCRdb reprocessing: fastp at Q25, MiXCR clone calling, in-frame beta chains kept. Here each entry gathers all rows of one CDR3 protein and keeps the most common genes and DNA. This sample gives just under 550,000 distinct CDR3 sequences in total; 24% of them show up just once. Together, the top ten hold just under 9% of the sample. This same sample was also taken into another study, of T cells of mothers and their children.

Sequencing used blood. The receptor set was obtained from a boy aged 5-17 years in good health.

This clonotype was seen a few times. This chain links TRBV15 with TRBJ2-3; 8 bases match TRBD2. The J segment lost 2 bases and the V segment lost 0 bases, leaving 10 bases of the junction unmatched. Looked up from germline, CDR1 is LNHNV and CDR2 is YYDKDF (reference sequence). CDR3 size: 18 residues. DNA for the CDR3: TGTGCCACCAGCAGAGAACAACAGCGGGGGCACGACACAGATACGCAGTATTTT. Translated, it gives CATSREQQRGHDTDTQYF.

This clonotype was seen a few times. The V gene is TRBV5-5, the J gene TRBJ1-2; 7 nucleotides align to TRBD1. CDR1 is SGHKS and CDR2 is YYEKEE in the germline V gene (reference sequence). The CDR3 sequence is 15 residues long. V lost 4 bases and J lost 4; bases outside the gene matches: 10. The DNA for the CDR3 is TGTGCCAGCAGCCCAGACAGGGTGATGAGCTATGGCTACACCTTC. It yields the protein CASSPDRVMSYGYTF.

This clonotype appeared a single time. The chain combines TRBV4-3 with TRBJ2-1, with 8 bases fitting TRBD2. The V segment lost 1 base and the J segment 4 bases; nucleotides outside the gene matches: 12. This CDR3 has 18 residues. Germline values: CDR1 LGHNA, CDR2 YSLEER. CDR3 residues: CASSQGTSGTLFYNEQFF. The CDR3 nucleotides are TGCGCCAGCAGCCAAGGAACTAGCGGAACTCTTTTTTACAATGAGCAGTTCTTC.

This clonotype was counted a few times. The rearrangement joins TRBV4-3 to TRBJ2-5, with 9 nucleotides matching TRBD2. In germline, CDR1 is LGHNA, CDR2 YSLEER. Trimming cost V 0 bases and J 5 bases; bases outside gene matches: 10. CDR3 size: 17 residues. The CDR3: CASSQDQRGGAQETQYF. CDR3 in DNA: TGCGCCAGCAGCCAAGATCAACGCGGGGGGGCCCAGGAGACCCAGTACTTC.

V usage is TRBV5-1 and J usage is TRBJ1-3, with D unresolved. V lost 7 bases and J lost 3, with 8 bases in between. Germline values: CDR1 SGHRS, CDR2 YFSETQ. This CDR3 region has 12 residues. The CDR3 bases are TGCGCCAGCCAGGACGATGGAAACACCATATATTTT. Amino acid sequence: CASQDDGNTIYF. Full variable domain (remainder filled in from reference TRBV5-1 and TRBJ1-3): KAGVTQTPRYLIKTRGQQVTLSCSPISGHRSVSWYQQTPGQGLQFLFEYFSETQRNKGNFPGRFSGRQFSNSRSEMNVSTLELGDSALYLCASQDDGNTIYFGEGSWLTVV.

The CDR3 DNA is TGTGCCAGCGGAGATAGCGCCAGGGTCAGGGAGCTGTTTTTT. This codes for CASGDSARVRELFF. The chain couples TRBV6-5 to TRBJ2-2; the D gene could be TRBD1 or TRBD2 (5 bases each). Trimming cost V 8 bases and J 9 bases, with 19 bases left between them. Per the germline V gene, CDR1 is MNHEY and CDR2 is SVGAGI. The CDR3 totals 14 residues.

The sample holds a few counts of this clonotype. The chain has TRBV1 and TRBJ2-5; TRBD1, the D gene given by the table, was not confirmed from the DNA. The end of the DNA aligns better with TRBJ2-7, so the J call may be wrong. TRBV1 has pseudogene status. CDR3 length: 16 amino acids. Written as DNA, the CDR3 is TGCACCAGCAGCCAAGATCGGACGGGGGTTCCCTACGAGCAGTACTTC. Translating gives CTSSQDRTGVPYEQYF.

This clonotype was detected a few times. The chain carries TRBV28 and TRBJ1-2; 11 nucleotides line up with TRBD1. The CDR3 length is 14 residues. Germline trimming cut 6 bases from V and 10 bases from J; bases unmatched to any gene: 10. Germline-derived CDR1 and CDR2 are MDHEN and SYDVKM. In DNA, the CDR3 is TGTGCCAGCAGGCCGGGACAGGGGGGAATGGACTACACCTTC. This codes for CASRPGQGGMDYTF.

Only one count was recorded for this clonotype. The rearrangement joins TRBV29-1 to TRBJ1-2; 7 bases line up with TRBD1. Trimming at V came to 5 bases and at J to 2 bases, leaving 8 bases not matched to a gene. The germline gives CDR1 SQVTM, CDR2 ANQGSEA. The CDR3 length is 14 residues. DNA for the CDR3: TGCAGCGTTAAGGGACAGAACTCAAACTATGGCTACACCTTC. As protein: CSVKGQNSNYGYTF.

This clonotype was picked up a small number of times. The chain recombines TRBV10-3 with TRBJ2-1; 7 bases are a match to TRBD2. This CDR3 region has 15 residues. V shed 2 bases, J shed 1 base, and the junction held 2 bases outside the gene matches. Germline loops: CDR1 ENHRY, CDR2 SYGVKD. CDR3 DNA sequence: TGTGCCATCAGTGAGAGCGGGGTATCCTACAATGAGCAGTTCTTC. Translating gives CAISESGVSYNEQFF.

Remarks on this clonotype: One end of the junction varies from germline; a read error may be responsible. The V and J genes are TRBV28 and TRBJ2-1; tentative D call: TRBD2 (5 bases). The better agreement between TRBJ2-7 and the DNA end casts doubt on the J call. CDR1 is MDHEN, CDR2 SYDVKM, per germline. This CDR3 spans 14 amino acids. CDR3 in amino acids: CASSLRGSTGEQYF. As DNA, the CDR3 is TGCGCCAGCAGTTTACGGGGTTCTACGGGCGAGCAGTACTTC.

The chain combines TRBV7-2 with TRBJ2-5, with 7 bases lining up with TRBD1. Germline V CDR1 and CDR2: SGHTA, FQGNSA. The CDR3 runs to 11 residues. With 9 bases clipped from V and 7 bases from J, the junction kept 5 bases outside the gene matches. The CDR3 sequence: CASSPGGTQYF. Here the CDR3 DNA reads TGTGCCAGTAGCCCAGGGGGGACCCAGTACTTC. The complete variable domain, with remaining parts taken from reference TRBV7-2 and TRBJ2-5, reads GAGVSQSPSNKVTEKGKDVELRCDPISGHTALYWYRQSLGQGLEFLIYFQGNSAPDKSGLPSDRFSAERTGGSVSTLTIQRTQQEDSAVYLCASSPGGTQYFGPGTRLLVL.

Only a few counts were recorded for this clonotype. This chain links TRBV7-8 with TRBJ2-7, with a possible D match to TRBD2 (6 bases). Trimming left V 3 bases short and J 2 bases short, with 14 bases between. Germline CDR1 is SGHVS and CDR2 is FQNEAQ. The CDR3 consists of 15 residues. CDR3 coding DNA: TGTGCCAGCAGCTTTGTAGCGGCTTCACCCTACGAGCAGTACTTC. The encoded protein is CASSFVAASPYEQYF.

This clonotype was found many times. The rearrangement links TRBV6-5 to TRBJ1-1; D is perhaps TRBD1 (5 bases). The germline CDR1 and CDR2 sequences are MNHEY and SVGAGI. CDR3 length: 13 amino acids. V shed 6 bases and J shed 1 base, with 9 bases lying between them. This CDR3 is CASSTTGNTEAFF. The DNA of the CDR3 is TGTGCCAGCAGCACCACAGGGAACACTGAAGCTTTCTTT.

This CDR3 reads CASSKWGLGETQYF. In nucleotides, the CDR3 is TGTGCCAGCAGCAAATGGGGTTTGGGAGAGACCCAGTACTTC. This sequence joins TRBV7-3 and TRBJ2-5; D unresolved. Germline values: CDR1 SGHTA, CDR2 FQGTGA. The V end lost 5 bases, the J end lost 4 bases, and 14 bases lay between the germline ends. The CDR3 is 14 amino acids.

The V gene is TRBV19, the J gene TRBJ1-1, with D tentatively TRBD1 (6 bases). This CDR3 contains 14 residues. V was pared by 0 bases and J by 3 bases, with 8 bases between. Looked up from germline, CDR1 is LNHDA and CDR2 is SQIVND (reference sequence). CDR3 residues: CASSIDAGDTEAFF. In nucleotides, the CDR3 is TGTGCCAGTAGTATAGACGCAGGGGACACTGAAGCTTTCTTT.

This chain joins TRBV7-3 and TRBJ1-1; D is perhaps TRBD1 (5 bases). The V end lost 3 bases, the J end lost 0 bases, and 11 bases lay between the germline ends. The length of the CDR3 is 15 residues. Germline values: CDR1 SGHTA, CDR2 FQGTGA. This CDR3 reads CASSFSGLMNTEAFF. CDR3 in DNA: TGTGCCAGCAGCTTTTCGGGACTCATGAACACTGAAGCTTTCTTT.

This chain joins TRBV6-2 or TRBV6-3 and TRBJ1-3; TRBD1 agrees at 8 bases. The CDR3 is made up of 14 amino acids. V trimming: 11 bases; J trimming: 5 bases; junction bases outside the gene matches: 11. Germline V gives CDR1 MNHEY, CDR2 SVGEGT. In nucleotides, the CDR3 is TGTGCCGCGTCGGACAGGGCGGCCCGAAACACCATATATTTT. It is translated as CAASDRAARNTIYF.

This clonotype has just a few counts. This rearrangement joins TRBV7-2 to TRBJ1-4; no definite D call. Germline values: CDR1 SGHTA, CDR2 FQGNSA. The ends were cut back, 2 bases at V and 5 bases at J, with 9 bases in the middle. The CDR3 runs to 14 residues. The CDR3 here is CASSLRPRNEKLFF. Here the CDR3 DNA reads TGTGCCAGCAGCTTACGGCCGAGGAATGAAAAACTGTTTTTT.

The V gene is TRBV5-1, the J gene TRBJ1-1; D perhaps matches TRBD1 (6 bases). V lost 3 bases and J lost 1, with 13 bases in between. CDR1 is SGHRS, CDR2 YFSETQ, per germline. The CDR3 runs to 15 residues. Here the CDR3 DNA reads TGCGCCAGCAGCTATCAGACAGGATCGAACACTGAAGCTTTCTTT. Encoded protein: CASSYQTGSNTEAFF.

This chain uses TRBV5-1 with TRBJ2-5; weak D call: TRBD2 (6 bases). Near its end, the DNA agrees better with TRBJ2-1, so the J call may be wrong. From germline, CDR1 is SGHRS and CDR2 YFSETQ. The CDR3 runs to 14 residues. In nucleotides, the CDR3 is TGCGCCAGCAAGGAACTAGCTTCGTCTAATGAGCAGTTCTTC. Protein: CASKELASSNEQFF.

The rearrangement joins TRBV18 to TRBJ2-1; no clear D gene. The CDR3 extends over 12 amino acids. The V gene lost 4 bases and the J gene lost 5 bases, with 6 bases spanning the gap. Germline loops: CDR1 KGHSH, CDR2 LQKENI. CDR3 in amino acids: CASSQLNNEQFF. The CDR3 DNA is TGTGCCAGCTCACAGCTTAACAATGAGCAGTTCTTC.

The chain recombines TRBV2 with TRBJ2-6; D is possibly TRBD1 (5 bases). The CDR3 is made up of 16 amino acids. CDR1 and CDR2 from the germline V gene are SNHLY and FYNNEI. V was trimmed by 0 bases and J by 2 bases, leaving 8 bases between them. In DNA, the CDR3 is TGTGCCAGCAGTGAAGCTGAAGGGGCTGGGGCCAACGTCCTGACTTTC. The encoded protein is CASSEAEGAGANVLTF.

The sample holds one count of this clonotype. This rearrangement joins TRBV5-1 to TRBJ2-4; no clear D gene. With 1 base removed from V and 4 bases from J, the gap between germline ends came to 12 bases. The CDR3 sequence is 15 residues long. Germline V gene sequence: CDR1 SGHRS, CDR2 YFSETQ. The DNA of the CDR3 is TGCGCCAGCAGCTTGACGCCCTTACGGAAAAACATTCAGTACTTC. This codes for CASSLTPLRKNIQYF.

V is TRBV11-2 and J is TRBJ2-5; D may be TRBD2 (5 bases). Judging by the DNA end, TRBJ2-7 fits better; the J call may be wrong. Per germline, CDR1 SGHAT and CDR2 FQNNGV. CDR3 size: 15 residues. In nucleotides, the CDR3 is TGTGCCAGCAGCTTAGGTCCTAGCCCTGTTTACGAGCAGTACTTC. Translation gives CASSLGPSPVYEQYF.

A few counts support this clonotype. The chain recombines TRBV12-3 or TRBV12-4 with TRBJ2-7; the match to TRBD1 covers 9 bases. The CDR3 totals 12 residues. V was pared by 6 bases and J by 6 bases, with 3 bases of the junction left unmatched. CDR3 sequence: CASRGDRAEQYF. In nucleotides, the CDR3 is TGTGCCAGCAGGGGGGACAGGGCCGAGCAGTACTTC.

This clonotype appeared a few times. V is TRBV20-1 and J is TRBJ1-2; maybe TRBD1 (6 bases). This CDR3 comprises 15 residues. Trimming took 0 bases from V and 8 from J, leaving 19 bases between them. The V gene's germline CDR1 is DFQATT and CDR2 SNEGSKA (reference sequence). The CDR3 here is CSARETGRGPSGYTF. CDR3 sequence (DNA): TGCAGTGCTAGAGAGACAGGCCGGGGGCCGTCGGGCTACACCTTC.

This clonotype has more than one count but fewer than ten. The chain is built from TRBV4-1 and TRBJ2-7; the match to TRBD1 covers 11 bases. The CDR3 has 13 amino acids. The germline gives CDR1 MGHRA, CDR2 YSYEKL. V shed 1 base and J 13 bases; nucleotides not matched to a gene: 6. Here the CDR3 reads CASSQGTGGASYF. Written as DNA, the CDR3 is TGCGCCAGCAGCCAAGGGACAGGGGGCGCAAGCTACTTC.

V is TRBV27 and J is TRBJ2-4; no firm D call. Germline-derived CDR1 and CDR2 are MNHEY and SMNVEV (reference sequence). V shed 4 bases and J shed 0 bases, with 22 bases lying between them. The CDR3 has 19 residues. CDR3 bases: TGTGCCAGCAGTTCCCTCCTGTTGGGAAGGTATCTAGCCAAAAACATTCAGTACTTC. Its protein product is CASSSLLLGRYLAKNIQYF.